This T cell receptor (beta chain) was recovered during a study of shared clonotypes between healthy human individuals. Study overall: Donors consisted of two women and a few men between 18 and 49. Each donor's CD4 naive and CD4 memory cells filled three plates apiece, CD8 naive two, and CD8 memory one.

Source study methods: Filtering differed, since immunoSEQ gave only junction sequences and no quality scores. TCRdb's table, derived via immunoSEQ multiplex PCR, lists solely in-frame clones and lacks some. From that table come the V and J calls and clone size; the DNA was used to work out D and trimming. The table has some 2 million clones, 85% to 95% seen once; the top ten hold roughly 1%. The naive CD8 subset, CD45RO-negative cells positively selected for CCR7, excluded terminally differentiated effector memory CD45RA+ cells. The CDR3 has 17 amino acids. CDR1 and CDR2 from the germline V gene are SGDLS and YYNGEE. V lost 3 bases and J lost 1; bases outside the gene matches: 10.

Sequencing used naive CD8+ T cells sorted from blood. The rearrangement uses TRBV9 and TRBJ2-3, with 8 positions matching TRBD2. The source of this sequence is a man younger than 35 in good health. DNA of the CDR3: TGTGCCAGCAGCGGGTCCGGGGGGGAATACGGCACAGATACGCAGTATTTT. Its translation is CASSGSGGEYGTDTQYF.